This T cell receptor beta chain is from a study of identifying expanded T cells in peripheral blood. Measured with immunoSEQ multiplex PCR; TCRdb has only the in-frame clones, and not every one. This sample yields 60,000 to 70,000 clones, of which 80% to 90% are seen a single time; around 4.8% belongs to the top ten. During the collection period, no donor immune events like infections were recorded. Material: blood. The clonotype originates from a person aged 18-70 years in good health.

For the CDR3, the DNA is TGTGCCAGCAGTTTCATATGGGTCGGGAAGTTCAACTATGGCTACACCTTC. It codes for CASSFIWVGKFNYGYTF. The chain combines TRBV28 with TRBJ1-2; D unclear. Trimming removed 3 bases from V and 2 bases from J, with 19 bases in between. The germline V gene has CDR1 MDHEN and CDR2 SYDVKM. The CDR3 consists of 17 residues.